The 28 T cell receptor beta chains below all came from one sample that was sequenced in a study of blood T cell repertoires in COVID-19. Clones were read by immunoSEQ multiplex PCR, and TCRdb kept only the in-frame ones, dropping some. There are a few hundred thousand clones in the sample; 91% occur only once, and 2% to 3% lies in the top ten. Sequencing input: peripheral blood. These receptors were taken from a person in their late teens or twenties with COVID-19, enrolled during active disease.

This clone was detected only a few times. V gene TRBV6-6 combines with J gene TRBJ2-7, with 12 bases matching TRBD2. The CDR3 consists of 16 residues. Trimming removed 4 bases from V and 2 bases from J; junction bases left unmatched: 6. Germline V gene data show CDR1 as MNHNY and CDR2 as SVGAGI (reference sequence). CDR3 nucleotide sequence: TGTGCCAGCAGTTCAGTGGGGACTAGCGGGCCCTACGAGCAGTACTTC. As protein: CASSSVGTSGPYEQYF.

The genes are TRBV15 and TRBJ2-2; D might be TRBD2 (5 bases). This CDR3 region has 13 residues. Trimming shortened V by 5 bases and J by 1 base, and 5 bases separated the two germline ends. Germline V gives CDR1 LNHNV, CDR2 YYDKDF (reference sequence). CDR3 loop: CATSRGNTGELFF. CDR3 in DNA: TGTGCCACCAGCCGGGGGAACACCGGGGAGCTGTTTTTT.

J is TRBJ2-7 and V is TRBV29-1, with no clear D. V lost 6 bases, J lost 4 bases, and 7 bases lay in between. From germline, CDR1 is SQVTM and CDR2 ANQGSEA. The CDR3 loop spans 10 amino acids. In nucleotides, the CDR3 is TGCAGCGTCGCGGAGTACGAGCAGTACTTC. Protein sequence: CSVAEYEQYF.

The V gene is TRBV4-1, the J gene TRBJ2-1; no firm D call. Per germline, CDR1 MGHRA and CDR2 YSYEKL. The ends were cut back, 0 bases at V and 0 bases at J, with 6 bases in the middle. This CDR3 contains 15 residues. The CDR3 coding sequence is TGCGCCAGCAGCCAAGAAGCAAACTCCTACAATGAGCAGTTCTTC. The encoded protein is CASSQEANSYNEQFF.

The rearrangement links TRBV7-3 to TRBJ2-5; D possibly corresponds to TRBD2 (5 bases). V lost 2 bases and J lost 2, with 12 bases in between. Germline V lookup: CDR1 SGHTA, CDR2 FQGTGA. This CDR3 contains 15 residues. This CDR3 is CASSLGVGEQETQYF. The CDR3 nucleotides read TGTGCCAGCAGCTTAGGGGTCGGGGAACAAGAGACCCAGTACTTC.

V usage is TRBV5-6 and J usage is TRBJ2-2; 7 positions match TRBD2. The CDR3 sequence is 18 residues long. Germline values: CDR1 SGHDT, CDR2 YYEEEE. Unmatched junction bases numbered 10, after V lost 0 bases and J lost 2 bases. The CDR3 loop is CASSLAGGIGYNTGELFF. DNA for the CDR3: TGTGCCAGCAGCTTGGCCGGGGGGATTGGGTATAACACCGGGGAGCTGTTTTTT.

The chain employs TRBV14 and TRBJ1-2; 8 bases match TRBD1. V shed 2 bases, J shed 1 base, and the junction held 9 bases outside the gene matches. The CDR3 extends over 17 amino acids. CDR1 SGHDN and CDR2 FVKESK come from the germline V gene. This chain's CDR3 is CASSQNTGTGLNYGYTF. The CDR3 coding sequence is TGTGCCAGCAGCCAAAATACCGGGACAGGCCTTAACTATGGCTACACCTTC.

The chain carries TRBV27 and TRBJ2-3; D call uncertain. CDR1 is MNHEY and CDR2 is SMNVEV in the germline V gene (reference sequence). The CDR3 has 15 amino acids. V lost 6 bases and J lost 4, with 17 bases in between. The CDR3: CASRPVPTLSDTQYF. Here the CDR3 DNA reads TGTGCCAGCAGACCGGTCCCTACGCTATCAGATACGCAGTATTTT.

J is TRBJ1-6 and V is TRBV4-1, with a weak D call TRBD1 (5 bases). Germline assignment: CDR1 MGHRA and CDR2 YSYEKL. This CDR3 has 15 residues. The V end was cut by 1 base, the J end by 9 bases, with 13 bases between. CDR3 nucleotide sequence: TGCGCCAGCAGCCAAGTGGTTGGGGCGAGTTCACCCCTCCACTTT. Translating gives CASSQVVGASSPLHF.

The rearrangement links TRBV6-4 to TRBJ2-1; TRBD2 might be the D (6 bases). Germline V lookup: CDR1 MRHNA, CDR2 SNTAGT. V gave up 3 bases and J gave up 3 bases, with 15 bases separating them. The CDR3 totals 16 residues. CDR3 in amino acids: CASSERAGRGYNEQFF. The CDR3 nucleotides are TGTGCCAGCAGTGAAAGGGCGGGACGGGGCTACAATGAGCAGTTCTTC.

The J gene is TRBJ2-1, the V gene TRBV3-1 (or the pseudogene TRBV3-2); D is possibly TRBD2 (6 bases). The V end lost 0 bases, the J end lost 1 base, and 10 bases lay between the germline ends. Germline CDR1 is LGHDT and CDR2 is YNNKEL (reference sequence). The CDR3 contains 16 residues. The CDR3 bases are TGTGCCAGCAGCCAAGATGTCCGGGAGTCCTACAATGAGCAGTTCTTC. Translating gives CASSQDVRESYNEQFF.

The gene calls are TRBV5-1 and TRBJ2-3, with a possible D match to TRBD2 (6 bases). V was clipped by 0 bases and J by 2 bases, with 13 bases between them. The CDR3 sequence is 16 residues long. Germline V gives CDR1 SGHRS, CDR2 YFSETQ. The CDR3 here is CASSLATGTATDTQYF. Here the CDR3 DNA reads TGCGCCAGCAGCTTGGCTACCGGGACTGCCACAGATACGCAGTATTTT.

J is TRBJ2-7 and V is TRBV10-3, with D possibly matching TRBD1 (5 bases). This CDR3 spans 14 amino acids. V lost 6 bases and J 3 bases, leaving 15 bases between the germline ends. The germline gives CDR1 ENHRY, CDR2 SYGVKD. The CDR3: CAISDSLGFYEQYF. CDR3 sequence (DNA): TGTGCCATCAGCGACAGTTTGGGCTTCTACGAGCAGTACTTC.

The rearrangement links TRBV14 to TRBJ2-7, with a weak D call TRBD2 (6 bases). With 4 bases removed from V and 4 bases from J, the gap between germline ends came to 11 bases. The CDR3 length is 13 residues. Germline-derived CDR1 and CDR2 are SGHDN and FVKESK. CDR3 protein: CASSRGLFYEQYF. CDR3 DNA: TGTGCCAGCAGCCGGGGACTTTTTTACGAGCAGTACTTC.

With respect to this clone: Other nucleotide sequences in the sample specify the same CDR3. The chain employs TRBV7-9 and TRBJ1-1; the D is unclear. The CDR3 contains 13 residues. Germline V gene lookup returns CDR1 SEHNR and CDR2 FQNEAQ (reference sequence). The germline V and J ends were trimmed by 5 bases and 0 bases, with 7 bases remaining between them. CDR3 in amino acids: CASSLSMNTEAFF. The CDR3 coding sequence is TGTGCCAGCAGCCTTAGTATGAACACTGAAGCTTTCTTT. Looking up the rest from reference TRBV7-9 and TRBJ1-1 gives the full variable domain: DTGVSQNPRHKITKRGQNVTFRCDPISEHNRLYWYRQTLGQGPEFLTYFQNEAQLEKSRLLSDRFSAERPKGSFSTLEIQRTEQGDSAMYLCASSLSMNTEAFFGQGTRLTVV.

This chain links TRBV7-9 with TRBJ2-1, with 13 bases that match TRBD2. CDR1 and CDR2 from the germline V gene are SEHNR and FQNEAQ (reference sequence). J was trimmed by 0 bases and V by 4 bases; bases with no gene match: 9. This CDR3 has 19 residues. This CDR3 reads CASSSLGTSGISSYNEQFF. CDR3 DNA: TGTGCCAGCAGCTCCCTGGGGACTAGCGGGATTAGCTCCTACAATGAGCAGTTCTTC. The whole variable domain, filled in from reference TRBV7-9 and TRBJ2-1, reads DTGVSQNPRHKITKRGQNVTFRCDPISEHNRLYWYRQTLGQGPEFLTYFQNEAQLEKSRLLSDRFSAERPKGSFSTLEIQRTEQGDSAMYLCASSSLGTSGISSYNEQFFGPGTRLTVL.

The chain carries TRBV11-2 and TRBJ2-5; D may be TRBD2 (6 bases). Germline loops: CDR1 SGHAT, CDR2 FQNNGV. V was clipped by 5 bases and J by 5 bases, with 30 bases between them. This CDR3 comprises 19 residues. As DNA, the CDR3 is TGTGCCAGCAGCCCACTAGCCCCCAAAACTTGGACCCTAATTGAGACCCAGTACTTC. This encodes CASSPLAPKTWTLIETQYF.

This rearrangement joins TRBV5-6 to TRBJ2-3; D is possibly TRBD2 (6 bases). The CDR3 contains 15 residues. V was trimmed by 5 bases and J by 3 bases, leaving 16 bases between them. Per the germline V gene, CDR1 is SGHDT and CDR2 is YYEEEE. CDR3 region: CASRERRERTDTQYF. CDR3 sequence (DNA): TGTGCCAGCAGGGAAAGGAGGGAGAGGACAGATACGCAGTATTTT.

In its sample, this clone was seen once. The J gene is TRBJ2-7, the V gene TRBV10-3; D not certain. Germline V lookup: CDR1 ENHRY, CDR2 SYGVKD. The CDR3 has 13 residues. V was shortened by 4 bases and J by 0 bases, with 7 bases between the two germline ends. This chain's CDR3 is CAISAPSSYEQYF. As DNA, the CDR3 is TGTGCCATCAGTGCACCGAGCTCCTACGAGCAGTACTTC.

This rearrangement joins TRBV4-2 to TRBJ2-6; D possibly corresponds to TRBD1 (6 bases). V dropped 1 base and J dropped 3 bases, with 7 bases sitting between them. CDR3 length: 15 residues. Germline V gene sequence: CDR1 LGHNA, CDR2 YNFKEQ. Here the CDR3 DNA reads TGTGCCAGCAGCCAAGGACAGGATGGGGCCAACGTCCTGACTTTC. Translated: CASSQGQDGANVLTF.

The chain employs TRBV11-3 and TRBJ2-7; 9 bases are shared with TRBD2. V lost 4 bases to trimming and J lost 0 bases; unmatched junction nucleotides: 1. CDR1 is SGHNT and CDR2 is YENEEA in the germline V gene. The CDR3 has 14 amino acids. CDR3 region: CASSYSGSSYEQYF. Here the CDR3 DNA reads TGTGCCAGCAGCTATAGCGGGAGCTCCTACGAGCAGTACTTC.

V usage is TRBV7-2 and J usage is TRBJ2-3; 7 nucleotides match TRBD2. V was clipped by 4 bases and J by 6 bases; unmatched bases: 10. There are 15 residues in the CDR3. The germline V gene encodes CDR1 SGHTA and CDR2 FQGNSA. The CDR3 sequence: CASSSYYGEGDTQYF. CDR3 bases: TGTGCCAGCAGCTCATACTACGGGGAGGGGGATACGCAGTATTTT.

V gene TRBV21-1 combines with J gene TRBJ2-4; TRBD1 is the table's D call and was not checked against the DNA. TRBV21-1 corresponds to a pseudogene. The CDR3 extends over 13 amino acids. This chain's CDR3 is CASRQQRKNIQYF. The DNA of the CDR3 is TGTGCCAGCAGACAGCAAAGAAAAAACATTCAGTACTTC.

The rearrangement joins TRBV2 to TRBJ1-6; D unclear. The V end lost 4 bases, the J end lost 0 bases, and 10 bases lay between the germline ends. Germline assignment: CDR1 SNHLY and CDR2 FYNNEI. The CDR3 sequence is 16 residues long. The CDR3 coding sequence is TGTGCCAGCAGTGCGAGCGGAAGCTCCTATAATTCACCCCTCCACTTT. Protein product: CASSASGSSYNSPLHF. The whole variable domain, remainder taken from reference TRBV2 and TRBJ1-6, is EPEVTQTPSHQVTQMGQEVILRCVPISNHLYFYWYRQILGQKVEFLVSFYNNEISEKSEIFDDQFSVERPDGSNFTLKIRSTKLEDSAMYFCASSASGSSYNSPLHFGNGTRLTVT.

The V gene is TRBV11-2, the J gene TRBJ2-2; D might be TRBD2 (6 bases). Germline CDR1 and CDR2: SGHAT and FQNNGV. The V and J ends lost 1 base and 6 bases respectively, with 9 bases between them. This CDR3 comprises 14 residues. This CDR3 reads CASSLAGEPGELFF. The CDR3 DNA is TGTGCCAGCAGCTTAGCGGGAGAGCCCGGGGAGCTGTTTTTT.

The V call is TRBV5-1, the J call TRBJ1-1, with a possible D match to TRBD1 (5 bases). Trimming pared 4 bases from V and 5 bases from J, leaving 24 bases between. Germline lookup yields CDR1 SGHRS and CDR2 YFSETQ. The CDR3 consists of 17 residues. CDR3 sequence reads: CASSPVGGTRVRTEAFF. As DNA, the CDR3 is TGCGCCAGCAGCCCAGTCGGGGGAACGCGGGTACGGACTGAAGCTTTCTTT.

The J gene is TRBJ1-4, the V gene TRBV3-1 (or the pseudogene TRBV3-2), with 8 bases aligning to TRBD1. Germline CDR1 reads LGHDT; CDR2 reads YNNKEL (reference sequence). This CDR3 has 17 residues. V shed 4 bases and J 8 bases; nucleotides not matched to a gene: 15. The CDR3 loop is CASSPRPGQGFREKLFF. The CDR3 nucleotides are TGTGCCAGCAGCCCTCGCCCCGGACAGGGATTCCGAGAAAAACTGTTTTTT.

V and J are TRBV7-6 and TRBJ2-7; 8 bases map to TRBD2. The V and J ends lost 5 bases and 5 bases, in that order; junction bases with no gene match: 11. The CDR3 is 15 residues long. CDR1 SGHVS and CDR2 FNYEAQ come from the germline V gene. This CDR3 is CASSPTPGLDHEQYF. The CDR3 region has the DNA TGTGCCAGCAGCCCCACCCCGGGACTAGACCACGAGCAGTACTTC.